The 5 T cell receptor beta chains listed next were all sequenced from one sample in a study of T cells in Graves' hyperthyroidism and ophthalmopathy (dated by TCRdb to the late 2010s). Library method: multiplex PCR. Reads for this sample came from an Illumina HiSeq 2000. Amplification of TCR beta CDR3 regions was carried out from RNA transcripts. For the first round of RT-PCR on the TCR CDR3, the HTBI primer set was used together with the Qiagen OneStep RT-PCR kit. TCRdb took the public reads, trimmed them with fastp at Q25, ran MiXCR for clone calling and kept in-frame beta chains. Every entry covers one CDR3 protein and lists the most common genes and DNA from its rows. The sample includes 300,000 to 450,000 distinct CDR3 sequences, with 25% observed a single time. The ten largest clones take up about 70% of the sample. Material: blood. The receptor source for this set is a middle-aged man with Graves' hyperthyroidism.

In regard to this clonotype: This may come from a read error, since a much larger clone is one base off. The chain uses TRBV24-1 and TRBJ2-3, with 8 bases identical to TRBD2. The CDR3 covers 13 residues. The germline V gene has CDR1 KGHDR and CDR2 SFDVKD. CDR3 DNA: TGTACCACCAGTGACGGGGGGGCAGATACGCAGTATTTT. Translating gives CTTSDGGADTQYF.

This clonotype was seen at least ten times. This sequence joins TRBV28 and TRBJ1-2, with 7 bases that match TRBD1. Germline trimming cut 5 bases from V and 4 bases from J; bases unmatched to any gene: 7. Germline values: CDR1 MDHEN, CDR2 SYDVKM. This CDR3 comprises 14 residues. The CDR3 nucleotides read TGTGCCAGCAGTACCGGGACAGCGACCTATGGCTACACCTTC. Encoded protein: CASSTGTATYGYTF.

This clonotype was found many times. This sequence joins TRBV11-3 and TRBJ2-1; 10 bases line up with TRBD2. J was trimmed by 7 bases and V by 3 bases; bases with no gene match: 3. This CDR3 comprises 14 residues. Germline V gives CDR1 SGHNT, CDR2 YENEEA. CDR3 in amino acids: CASSFSGRLNEQFF. For the CDR3, the DNA is TGTGCCAGCAGCTTTAGCGGGAGGCTTAATGAGCAGTTCTTC.

A few counts support this clonotype. The chain couples TRBV6-1 to TRBJ1-6; 7 nucleotides line up with TRBD1. The junction had 7 bases not matched to a gene; V was cut back by 7 bases and J by 10 bases. CDR3 length: 13 amino acids. CDR1 is MNHNS, CDR2 SASEGT, per germline. CDR3 in amino acids: CASNDRVRSPLHF. The DNA of the CDR3 is TGTGCCAGCAATGACAGGGTGAGATCACCCCTCCACTTT.

The J gene is TRBJ2-7, the V gene TRBV19, with 7 bases that match TRBD2. Per germline, CDR1 LNHDA and CDR2 SQIVND (reference sequence). V lost 1 base to trimming and J lost 1 base; unmatched junction nucleotides: 7. This CDR3 has 16 residues. The CDR3 DNA is TGTGCCAGTAGTATAGGGAGCGGGGCAACATCCTACGAGCAGTACTTC. Amino acid sequence: CASSIGSGATSYEQYF. Supplemented by reference TRBV19 and TRBJ2-7, the full variable domain reads DGGITQSPKYLFRKEGQNVTLSCEQNLNHDAMYWYRQDPGQGLRLIYYSQIVNDFQKGDIAEGYSVSREKKESFPLTVTSAQKNPTAFYLCASSIGSGATSYEQYFGPGTRLTVT.